A selection of T cell receptor beta chains follows, all from one sample in a study of T cell repertoires in cytomegalovirus infection. TCRdb recomputed calls from the reads with MiXCR, one row per CDR3 protein. The sample holds fewer than 250,000 distinct CDR3 sequences, around 12% seen once. The sample was PBMCs. These receptors came from a human donor in good health (CMV status not recorded). Some clones in this sample may be carry-over from other donors' samples. Both conserved end residues are part of each CDR3. D genes are given only for firm matches. Some rows have no size entry. The others give once, few or many, or a class for an expanded clone.

J: TRBJ1-1
D: -
V: TRBV5-1
size: -
CDR3: CASSLTSYNTEAFF
DNA: TGCGCCAGCAGCTTGACATCCTATAACACTGAAGCTTTCTTT

J: TRBJ2-7
D: -
V: TRBV2
size: few
CDR3: CASSEGSMGWGEQYF
DNA: TGTGCCAGCAGTGAAGGATCGATGGGTTGGGGCGAGCAGTACTTC

J: TRBJ2-3
D: -
V: TRBV4-3
size: -
CDR3: CASSQDRGDTQYF
DNA: TGCGCCAGCAGCCAAGATCGGGGAGATACGCAGTATTTT

J: TRBJ2-3
D: -
V: TRBV28
size: many
CDR3: CASRGGSTDTQYF
DNA: TGTGCCAGCCGCGGCGGGAGCACAGATACGCAGTATTTT

J: TRBJ2-5
D: TRBD2
V: TRBV28
size: many
CDR3: CASSLSGLAGPQETQYF
DNA: TGTGCCAGCAGTTTGTCGGGACTAGCGGGGCCCCAAGAGACCCAGTACTTC

J: TRBJ2-1
D: -
V: TRBV24-1
size: many
CDR3: CATSDFGQRMYFF
DNA: TGTGCCACCAGTGATTTCGGACAGCGGATGTACTTCTTC

J: TRBJ1-5
D: -
V: TRBV20-1
size: -
CDR3: CSARDSNQPQHF
DNA: TGCAGTGCTAGGGATAGCAATCAGCCCCAGCATTTT

J: TRBJ2-3
D: -
V: TRBV5-5
size: -
CDR3: CASSLDSASTDTQYF
DNA: TGTGCCAGCAGCTTGGACAGTGCTAGCACAGATACGCAGTATTTT

J: TRBJ2-1
D: -
V: TRBV24-1
size: -
CDR3: CATSAMRTANEQFF
DNA: TGTGCCACCAGTGCCATGAGGACGGCGAATGAGCAGTTCTTC

J: TRBJ2-5
D: -
V: TRBV19
size: many
CDR3: CASGQSRTQETQYF
DNA: TGTGCCAGTGGACAGAGCCGGACCCAAGAGACCCAGTACTTC

J: TRBJ2-7
D: -
V: TRBV19
size: -
CDR3: CPSSMGGALDEQYF
DNA: TGTCCCAGTAGTATGGGGGGGGCGCTGGACGAGCAGTACTTC

J: TRBJ1-3
D: TRBD1
V: TRBV20-1
size: many
CDR3: CSARDRPGNTIYF
DNA: TGCAGTGCCCGGGACAGACCTGGAAACACCATATATTTT

J: TRBJ2-7
D: TRBD1
V: TRBV7-2
size: many
CDR3: CASSLAGQGLYEQYF
DNA: TGTGCCAGCAGCTTAGCGGGACAGGGGCTCTACGAGCAGTACTTC

J: TRBJ1-2
D: -
V: TRBV7-2
size: many
CDR3: CASSPRGRGVSGYTF
DNA: TGTGCCAGCAGCCCGCGGGGCAGGGGCGTTTCGGGCTACACCTTC

J: TRBJ2-5
D: TRBD1
V: TRBV4-3
size: few
CDR3: CASSLGTGTQETQYF
DNA: TGCGCCAGCAGCCTGGGGACAGGGACACAAGAGACCCAGTACTTC

J: TRBJ2-5
D: -
V: TRBV7-2
size: many
CDR3: CASSLVDRSQETQYF
DNA: TGTGCCAGCAGCTTAGTGGACCGGAGCCAAGAGACCCAGTACTTC

J: TRBJ2-5
D: -
V: TRBV7-9
size: -
CDR3: CASSLFGDFLETQYF
DNA: TGTGCCAGCAGCTTATTCGGGGACTTCCTAGAGACCCAGTACTTC

J: TRBJ2-5
D: TRBD1
V: TRBV5-5
size: -
CDR3: CASSRGTGTTQETQYF
DNA: TGTGCCAGCAGCCGGGGGACAGGTACTACCCAAGAGACCCAGTACTTC

J: TRBJ2-1
D: TRBD2
V: TRBV6-2/TRBV6-3
size: many
CDR3: CASRRLASEQFF
DNA: TGTGCCAGCAGACGACTAGCCAGCGAGCAGTTCTTC

J: TRBJ2-2
D: -
V: TRBV7-2
size: many
CDR3: CASSTPESGELFF
DNA: TGTGCCAGCAGCACCCCCGAGTCCGGGGAGCTGTTTTTT

J: TRBJ1-6
D: -
V: TRBV7-2
size: many
CDR3: CASSLGAPLHF
DNA: TGTGCCAGCAGCTTAGGAGCACCCCTCCACTTT

J: TRBJ2-2
D: TRBD2
V: TRBV29-1
size: few
CDR3: CSVEESGGGTGELFF
DNA: TGCAGCGTTGAAGAATCGGGGGGGGGAACCGGGGAGCTGTTTTTT

J: TRBJ2-2
D: TRBD2
V: TRBV20-1
size: -
CDR3: CSANTRERGTGELFF
DNA: TGCAGTGCAAATACTAGGGAGCGGGGCACCGGGGAGCTGTTTTTT

J: TRBJ2-2
D: TRBD2
V: TRBV7-2
size: many
CDR3: CASSLKGLAPDFSGELFF
DNA: TGTGCCAGCAGCCTAAAAGGACTAGCCCCCGATTTCTCCGGGGAGCTGTTTTTT

J: TRBJ2-1
D: TRBD2
V: TRBV7-2
size: many
CDR3: CASSLGGTSRYNEQFF
DNA: TGTGCCAGCAGCCTAGGGGGGACTAGCAGATACAATGAGCAGTTCTTC

J: TRBJ2-3
D: -
V: TRBV20-1
size: -
CDR3: CSALRGVQDTQYF
DNA: TGCAGTGCCCTGCGCGGGGTACAAGATACGCAGTATTTT

J: TRBJ1-1
D: -
V: TRBV5-1
size: few
CDR3: CASSFSAFGANTEAFF
DNA: TGCGCCAGCAGCTTTTCGGCCTTTGGGGCGAACACTGAAGCTTTCTTT

J: TRBJ2-1
D: -
V: TRBV12-3/TRBV12-4
size: many
CDR3: CASSLNGDSYNEQFF
DNA: TGTGCCAGCAGTTTGAACGGGGACTCCTACAATGAGCAGTTCTTC

J: TRBJ1-5
D: -
V: TRBV12-3/TRBV12-4
size: -
CDR3: CASNAGSNQPQHF
DNA: TGTGCCAGCAATGCGGGTAGCAATCAGCCCCAGCATTTT

J: TRBJ2-4
D: -
V: TRBV5-1
size: -
CDR3: CASSPDSEAKNIQYF
DNA: TGCGCCAGCAGTCCGGACAGTGAGGCCAAAAACATTCAGTACTTC

J: TRBJ1-6
D: -
V: TRBV28
size: -
CDR3: CASSAQTGSRSPLHF
DNA: TGTGCCAGCTCAGCCCAAACAGGGTCTCGATCACCCCTCCACTTT

J: TRBJ2-7
D: -
V: TRBV5-1
size: -
CDR3: CASSLGGAKMAYEQYF
DNA: TGCGCCAGCAGCTTGGGAGGGGCGAAAATGGCCTACGAGCAGTACTTC

J: TRBJ1-2
D: TRBD1
V: TRBV4-2
size: many
CDR3: CASSQEGQGDYGYTF
DNA: TGTGCCAGCAGCCAAGAGGGACAGGGTGACTATGGCTACACCTTC

J: TRBJ2-1
D: -
V: TRBV12-3/TRBV12-4
size: many
CDR3: CASSLGGTFNEQFF
DNA: TGTGCCAGCAGTTTAGGGGGGACTTTCAATGAGCAGTTCTTC

J: TRBJ1-2
D: TRBD1
V: TRBV7-2
size: -
CDR3: CASSSQTGGHYGYTF
DNA: TGTGCCAGCAGCTCCCAGACAGGGGGGCACTATGGCTACACCTTC

J: TRBJ2-1
D: -
V: TRBV12-5
size: many
CDR3: CASGPTGRRGGYEQFF
DNA: TGTGCTAGTGGACCAACCGGAAGAAGGGGGGGGTATGAGCAGTTCTTC

J: TRBJ1-2
D: -
V: TRBV7-9
size: many
CDR3: CASSSRRGYTF
DNA: TGTGCCAGCAGCTCGAGGCGTGGCTACACCTTC

J: TRBJ2-2
D: TRBD2
V: TRBV20-1
size: -
CDR3: CSAIKTSGSTGELFF
DNA: TGCAGTGCTATAAAGACTAGCGGGTCCACCGGGGAGCTGTTTTTT